One T cell receptor beta chain is described in this entry. Antigen specificity is unknown. These data come from a study of shared clonotypes between healthy human individuals. Study overall: Those who served as donors were a couple of women and a few men between the ages of 18 and 49. Broader study findings: A handful of donors shared approximately 5% of their naive CD4 clonotypes. Some clonotypes were shared by all four sorted-subset donors, while others were not shared. The non-shared ones had lower generation probabilities than the shared ones.

It was CD45RO-negative cells, positively selected for CCR7, that made up naive CD8 cells, with terminally differentiated effector memory CD45RA+ cells excluded. Using immunoSEQ multiplex PCR, the repertoire was profiled, and TCRdb retains in-frame clones only, with some absent. In the table there are around 1.9 million clones, 85% to 95% of which are singletons. This CDR3 spans 15 amino acids. Germline CDR1 reads LGHNA; CDR2 reads YSLEER. The J segment lost 13 bases and the V segment lost 4 bases, leaving 17 bases of the junction unmatched. V is TRBV4-3 and J is TRBJ2-5, with 8 bases fitting TRBD2. This receptor was obtained from a man in his late teens or twenties in good health. Some clones in this sample may be carry-over from other donors' samples. Sequencing was done on a sample of naive CD8+ T cells from PBMCs. CDR3 region: CASSPGESAGAPRYF. Here the CDR3 DNA reads TGCGCCAGCAGCCCGGGAGAGTCAGCGGGGGCCCCCAGGTACTTC.